The T cell receptor beta chain described here comes from a study of blood T cell repertoires in COVID-19. The wider study: The study drew acute and convalescent COVID-19 samples from the United States, Italy and Spain. Sources were T cells, B-cell-depleted T cells, or PBMCs; the material itself was cDNA or gDNA.

Repertoires were generated with immunoSEQ multiplex PCR, while TCRdb's copy carries only in-frame clones and drops some. The sample lists some 250,000 clones; roughly nine tenths were seen once. Each participant's cohort was designated according to participant-reported clinical history. The sequenced sample was PBMCs or T cells enriched from blood (not recorded which). The receptor's source is a woman aged 30 to 39 with acute COVID-19.

The CDR3 is CASREFSGGPADTQYF. DNA of the CDR3: TGTGCCAGCAGAGAATTTAGCGGGGGGCCGGCAGATACGCAGTATTTT. The chain combines TRBV6-1 with TRBJ2-3, with TRBD2 matching over 10 bases. The CDR3 runs to 16 residues. The V gene's germline CDR1 is MNHNS and CDR2 SASEGT. Losses at the gene ends were 6 bases for V and 4 bases for J; bases not matched to a gene: 10.